This record covers a single T cell receptor (beta chain). Its antigen is not known. Noted time point: week 5, during vaccination. Alongside topical imiquimod, each dose of vaccine comprised 300 ug of mutant IDH1 20-mer peptide. Tumors from donors were new WHO grade 3 or 4 IDH1-mutant astrocytomas with ATRX loss. V shed 3 bases and J 12 bases; nucleotides not matched to a gene: 10. Germline V gene lookup returns CDR1 SEHNR and CDR2 FQNEAQ (reference sequence). CDR3 size: 13 residues. This sample was included in a study of a mutant IDH1 vaccine in newly diagnosed glioma. Study-level background: Patients began vaccination 4-6 weeks after radiotherapy alone, or with temozolomide cycles. Treated patients had a mean age of 40.4 years and a sex split that was roughly 62% male and 37.5% female.

Using immunoSEQ multiplex PCR, the repertoire was profiled, and TCRdb retains in-frame clones only, with some absent. This table holds about 58,000 clones, roughly four fifths found once. V usage is TRBV7-9 and J usage is TRBJ2-7; 8 nucleotides match TRBD1. This clonotype was obtained from a woman aged 45-65 years with glioma. The source was PBMCs, collected from a glioma patient whose treatment included an IDH1 peptide vaccine. CDR3 DNA: TGTGCCAGCAGCTTGATCGGACAGGGCGAGAGGTACTTC. It yields the protein CASSLIGQGERYF.